This TCR beta chain originates from a study of cytomegalovirus exposure and HLA in healthy donors. This PCR relied on a set of 60 Vbeta primers and 13 Jbeta primers. The table came from immunoSEQ multiplex PCR; TCRdb's copy has only in-frame clones and leaves some out. The repertoire includes fewer than 250,000 clones, roughly 80% of them detected once, and 2.5% to 3.5% sits in the top ten. V gave up 3 bases and J gave up 0 bases, with 12 bases separating them. The CDR3 has 16 amino acids. Germline-derived CDR1 and CDR2 are SGHTA and FQGNSA. The sequencing sample was made of PBMCs. This sequence originates from a man aged 30-40 years in good health and CMV-seronegative. V is TRBV7-2 and J is TRBJ2-1; no clear D. CDR3 sequence (DNA): TGTGCCAGCAGCTTTGGTTTTTGGAGCTCCTACAATGAGCAGTTCTTC. This codes for CASSFGFWSSYNEQFF.